A selection of T cell receptor beta chains follows, all from one sample in a study of OX40 agonist ivuxolimab in advanced cancers. The repertoire was sequenced with immunoSEQ multiplex PCR; TCRdb's copy has only in-frame clones and lacks some. The data hold approximately 76,000 clones, with roughly 86% observed a single time. The source was CD4+ or CD8+ T cells sorted from blood, collected in a trial of the OX40 agonist ivuxolimab. All receptors come from an adult with an advanced solid tumor such as melanoma, head and neck, liver or kidney cancer. Each CDR3 is given with its conserved first and last residue. The D gene is left open where the match is weak. Rows give clone size only sometimes, using once, few, many, or a class for an expanded clone.

j_call v_call clone_size d_call cdr3_aa cdr3_nt
TRBJ1-2 TRBV27 - TRBD1 CASSLQMGTGGNYGYTF TGTGCCAGCAGTCTTCAGATGGGGACAGGGGGCAACTATGGCTACACCTTC
TRBJ2-1 TRBV4-2 - TRBD2 CASSQETSGSNEQFF TGTGCCAGCAGCCAAGAGACTAGCGGGAGTAATGAGCAGTTCTTC
TRBJ1-5 TRBV12-2 - - CASRLAGTGDQPQHF TGTGCAAGTCGCTTAGCCGGGACAGGGGATCAGCCCCAGCATTTT
TRBJ1-2 TRBV9 - - CASSVEGRGGGYTF TGTGCCAGCAGCGTAGAGGGCAGGGGAGGAGGCTACACCTTC
TRBJ2-7 TRBV20-1 - TRBD1 CSARNRGEQYF TGCAGTGCTAGAAACAGGGGCGAGCAGTACTTC
TRBJ2-3 TRBV19 - TRBD2 CASSIDGGGAGGDTQYF TGTGCCAGTAGTATAGATGGCGGGGGGGCCGGTGGAGATACGCAGTATTTT
TRBJ1-1 TRBV6-1 - - CASSRQLEAEAFF TGTGCCAGCAGCCGACAGTTGGAGGCTGAAGCTTTCTTT
TRBJ2-3 TRBV7-8 - - CASSPAAGTDTQYF TGTGCCAGCAGCCCGGCGGCGGGCACAGATACGCAGTATTTT
TRBJ1-5 TRBV7-2 - - CASSQEAGNQPQHF TGTGCCAGCAGCCAAGAGGCGGGGAATCAGCCCCAGCATTTT
TRBJ2-1 TRBV19 once - CASSLTRDNEQFF TGTGCCAGTAGTCTAACCAGGGACAATGAGCAGTTCTTC
TRBJ2-3 TRBV27 - - CASKVAVPGDTQYF TGTGCCAGCAAGGTAGCGGTCCCGGGAGATACGCAGTATTTT
TRBJ1-5 TRBV18 - - CASSPHEDQPQHF TGTGCCAGCTCACCACACGAGGATCAGCCCCAGCATTTT
TRBJ1-3 TRBV9 - - CASSVTGISGNTIYF TGTGCCAGCAGCGTCACAGGGATCTCTGGAAACACCATATATTTT
TRBJ2-3 TRBV11-2 - - CASSLETDTQYF TGTGCCAGCAGCTTAGAAACAGATACGCAGTATTTT
TRBJ1-2 TRBV5-6 - - CASSKDTAFANYGYTF TGTGCCAGCAGCAAGGACACAGCTTTCGCTAACTATGGCTACACCTTC
TRBJ2-3 TRBV27 - TRBD2 CASSSQASGRADTQYF TGTGCCAGCAGCTCCCAGGCTAGCGGGAGGGCAGATACGCAGTATTTT
TRBJ1-1 TRBV19 - TRBD1 CASSIGTGNTEAFF TGTGCCAGTAGTATAGGGACAGGGAACACTGAAGCTTTCTTT
TRBJ1-2 TRBV11-2 - - CASSLEQGNYGYTF TGTGCCAGCAGCTTAGAACAGGGAAACTATGGCTACACCTTC
TRBJ2-3 TRBV2 - TRBD2 CASSRTRQNTDTQYF TGTGCCAGCAGCCGGACTAGACAGAACACAGATACGCAGTATTTT
TRBJ1-4 TRBV5-1 - - CASSTQGRANEKLFF TGCGCCAGCAGCACCCAGGGAAGAGCTAATGAAAAACTGTTTTTT
TRBJ2-2 TRBV10-2 - TRBD1 CASKYSGGDRTGELFF TGCGCCAGCAAATACTCAGGGGGCGATCGTACCGGGGAGCTGTTTTTT
TRBJ2-3 TRBV6-5 - - CASSSPAGTGKDTQYF TGTGCCAGCAGTTCCCCCGCCGGGACTGGAAAAGATACGCAGTATTTT
TRBJ1-3 TRBV6-5 - TRBD1 CASSSDRGLSGNTIYF TGTGCCAGCAGTTCGGACAGGGGGCTCTCTGGAAACACCATATATTTT
TRBJ2-3 TRBV6-5 - TRBD2 CASSRLAGGRRTQYF TGTGCCAGCAGTCGACTAGCGGGAGGGAGGCGTACGCAGTATTTT
TRBJ1-2 TRBV5-6 - - CASSLETGNYGYTF TGTGCCAGCAGCTTGGAAACTGGTAACTATGGCTACACCTTC
TRBJ2-5 TRBV19 - - CASSSTGLGETQYF TGTGCCAGTAGTTCAACAGGCCTGGGGGAGACCCAGTACTTC
TRBJ2-3 TRBV5-1 - - CASRSRLVTDTQYF TGCGCCAGCAGGTCACGACTCGTCACAGATACGCAGTATTTT
TRBJ2-7 TRBV15 - - CATSREPQGYEQYF TGTGCCACCAGCAGAGAGCCACAGGGTTACGAGCAGTACTTC
TRBJ1-5 TRBV19 few - CASSITTAQQPQHF TGTGCCAGTAGTATTACCACAGCCCAGCAGCCCCAGCATTTT
TRBJ1-1 TRBV7-2 - TRBD1 CASSQGGRGTEAFF TGTGCCAGCAGCCAGGGGGGCCGGGGCACTGAAGCTTTCTTT
TRBJ2-7 TRBV7-8 - TRBD1 CASSPRDSSYEQYF TGTGCCAGCAGCCCCCGGGACAGCTCCTACGAGCAGTACTTC
TRBJ2-4 TRBV5-1 - TRBD2 CASSPGLAGGLDIQYF TGCGCCAGCAGCCCGGGACTAGCGGGAGGGCTTGACATTCAGTACTTC
TRBJ1-3 TRBV9 - TRBD1 CASSGTGQDLSGNTIYF TGTGCCAGCAGCGGAACGGGACAGGACCTCTCTGGAAACACCATATATTTT
TRBJ1-4 TRBV7-9 few TRBD1 CASSPHRGSNEKLFF TGTGCCAGCAGCCCGCACAGGGGGTCTAATGAAAAACTGTTTTTT
TRBJ1-4 TRBV15 few - CATSGATNEKLFF TGTGCCACCAGTGGGGCAACTAATGAAAAACTGTTTTTT
TRBJ2-5 TRBV5-1 - - CASRQIAVQETQYF TGCGCCAGCAGACAAATAGCGGTCCAAGAGACCCAGTACTTC
TRBJ1-3 TRBV7-8 - - CASSLGFSGGNTIYF TGTGCCAGCAGCTTAGGGTTCAGCGGAGGAAACACCATATATTTT
TRBJ1-5 TRBV18 - - CASSPPKWGGGQPQHF TGTGCCAGCTCACCCCCTAAGTGGGGAGGGGGTCAGCCCCAGCATTTT
TRBJ1-2 TRBV15 - - CATSPANYGYTF TGTGCCACCAGCCCGGCTAACTATGGCTACACCTTC
TRBJ1-4 TRBV14 - TRBD1 CASSPLEGQPAEKLFF TGTGCCAGCAGCCCCTTGGAGGGACAGCCGGCTGAAAAACTGTTTTTT
TRBJ2-7 TRBV18 once - CASSPGSDSYEQYF TGTGCCAGCTCACCCGGGTCGGATTCCTACGAGCAGTACTTC
TRBJ1-1 TRBV25-1 - TRBD1 CASSGQGRLMNTEAFF TGTGCCAGCTCTGGACAGGGGAGACTAATGAACACTGAAGCTTTCTTT
TRBJ2-7 TRBV27 - TRBD1 CASGYLTGFYYEQYF TGTGCCAGCGGTTACCTGACAGGGTTCTACTACGAGCAGTACTTC
TRBJ2-5 TRBV28 - - CASSPPGRETQYF TGTGCCAGCAGCCCCCCAGGGCGAGAGACCCAGTACTTC
TRBJ2-7 TRBV4-1 - TRBD1 CASSQDWGDRGGEQYF TGCGCCAGCAGCCAAGATTGGGGGGACAGGGGTGGCGAGCAGTACTTC